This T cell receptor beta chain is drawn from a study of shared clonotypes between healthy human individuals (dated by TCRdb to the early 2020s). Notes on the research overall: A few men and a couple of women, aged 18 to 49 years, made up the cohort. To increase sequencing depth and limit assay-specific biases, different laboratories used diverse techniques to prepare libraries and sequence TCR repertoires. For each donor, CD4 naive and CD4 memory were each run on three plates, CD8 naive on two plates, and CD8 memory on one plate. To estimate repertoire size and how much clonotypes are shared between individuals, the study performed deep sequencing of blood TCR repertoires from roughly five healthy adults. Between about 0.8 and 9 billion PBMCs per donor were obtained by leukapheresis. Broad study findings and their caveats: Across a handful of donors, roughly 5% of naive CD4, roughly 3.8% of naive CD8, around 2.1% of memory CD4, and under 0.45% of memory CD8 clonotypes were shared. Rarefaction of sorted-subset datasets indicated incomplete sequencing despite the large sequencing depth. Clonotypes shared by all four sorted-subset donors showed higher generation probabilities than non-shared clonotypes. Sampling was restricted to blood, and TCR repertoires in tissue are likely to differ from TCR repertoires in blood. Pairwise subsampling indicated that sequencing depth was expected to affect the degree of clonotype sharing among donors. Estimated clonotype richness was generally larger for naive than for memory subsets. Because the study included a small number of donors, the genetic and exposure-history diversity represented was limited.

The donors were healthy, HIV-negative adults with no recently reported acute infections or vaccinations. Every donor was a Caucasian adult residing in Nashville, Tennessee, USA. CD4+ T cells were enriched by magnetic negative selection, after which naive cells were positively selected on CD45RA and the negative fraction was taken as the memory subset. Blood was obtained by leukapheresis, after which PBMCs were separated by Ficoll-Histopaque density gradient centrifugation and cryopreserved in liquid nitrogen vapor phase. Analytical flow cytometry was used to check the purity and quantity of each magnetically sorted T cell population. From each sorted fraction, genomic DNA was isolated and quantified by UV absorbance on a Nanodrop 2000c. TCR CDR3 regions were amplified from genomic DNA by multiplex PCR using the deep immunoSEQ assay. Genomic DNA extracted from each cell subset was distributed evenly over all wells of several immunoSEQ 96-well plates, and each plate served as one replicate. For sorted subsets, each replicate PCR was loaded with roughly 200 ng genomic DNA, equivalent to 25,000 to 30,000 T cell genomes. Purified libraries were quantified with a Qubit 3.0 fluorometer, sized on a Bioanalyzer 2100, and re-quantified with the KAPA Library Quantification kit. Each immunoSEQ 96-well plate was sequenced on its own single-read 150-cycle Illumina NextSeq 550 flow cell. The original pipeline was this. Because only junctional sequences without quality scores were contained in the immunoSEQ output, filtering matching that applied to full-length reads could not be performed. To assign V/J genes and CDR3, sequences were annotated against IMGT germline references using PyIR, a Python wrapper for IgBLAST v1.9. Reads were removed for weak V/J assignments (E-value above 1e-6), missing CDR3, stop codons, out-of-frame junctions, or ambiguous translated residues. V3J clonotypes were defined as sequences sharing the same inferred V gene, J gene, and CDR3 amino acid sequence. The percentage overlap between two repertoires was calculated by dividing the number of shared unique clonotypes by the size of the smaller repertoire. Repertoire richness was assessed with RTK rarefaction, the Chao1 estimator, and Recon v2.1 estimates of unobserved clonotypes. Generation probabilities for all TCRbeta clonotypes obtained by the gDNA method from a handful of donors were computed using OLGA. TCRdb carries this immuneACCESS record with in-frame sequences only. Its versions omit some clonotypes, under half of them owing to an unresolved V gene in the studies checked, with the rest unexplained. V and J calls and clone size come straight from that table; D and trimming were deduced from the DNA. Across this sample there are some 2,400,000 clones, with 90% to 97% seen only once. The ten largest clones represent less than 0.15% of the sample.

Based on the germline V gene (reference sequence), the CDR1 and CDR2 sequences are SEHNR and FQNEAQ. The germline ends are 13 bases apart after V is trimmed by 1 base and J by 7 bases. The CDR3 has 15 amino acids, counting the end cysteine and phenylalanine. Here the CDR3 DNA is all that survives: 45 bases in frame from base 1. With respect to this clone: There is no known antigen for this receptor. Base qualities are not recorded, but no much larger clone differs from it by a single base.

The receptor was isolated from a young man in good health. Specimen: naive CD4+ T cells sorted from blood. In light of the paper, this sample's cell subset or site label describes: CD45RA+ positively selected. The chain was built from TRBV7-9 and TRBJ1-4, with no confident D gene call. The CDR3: CASSLGPSQGEKLFF. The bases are TGTGCCAGCAGCTTAGGGCCGTCGCAAGGTGAAAAACTGTTTTTT. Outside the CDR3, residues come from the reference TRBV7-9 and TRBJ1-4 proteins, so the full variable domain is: DTGVSQNPRHKITKRGQNVTFRCDPISEHNRLYWYRQTLGQGPEFLTYFQNEAQLEKSRLLSDRFSAERPKGSFSTLEIQRTEQGDSAMYLCASSLGPSQGEKLFFGSGTQLSVL.